A single sample is the source of the 17 T cell receptor beta chains below, sequenced in a study of CD8+CD57+ T cells in acquired aplastic anemia. The study profiled TCR beta VDJ and CDR3 using genomic DNA as template. MiXCR, run by TCRdb on the reads, gives a single entry per CDR3 protein. The data contain some 180,000 distinct CDR3 sequences, less than 50% of them singletons. All patients picked for sequencing had shown, by flow cytometry, an expansion of CD8+CD57+ cells. Sequencing was done on a sample of sorted CD4+, CD8+, or CD8+CD57+ T cells (not recorded which) from PBMCs. Receptors originate from a human donor with aplastic anemia.

This clonotype was seen at least ten times. The rearrangement links TRBV19 to TRBJ1-2; a weak D match, TRBD1 (6 bases). The V gene lost 9 bases and the J gene lost 8 bases, with 22 bases spanning the gap. This CDR3 is built from 14 residues. Germline CDR1 LNHDA, CDR2 SQIVND (reference sequence). The CDR3 loop reads CASSRGMGATGYTF. The CDR3 DNA is TGTGCCAGCTCGAGGGGGATGGGAGCGACCGGCTACACCTTC.

The rearrangement links TRBV25-1 to TRBJ1-5; tentatively, D is TRBD1 (6 bases). V lost 11 bases to trimming and J lost 0 bases, with 26 bases between them. The CDR3 loop spans 18 amino acids. Germline lookup yields CDR1 MGHDK and CDR2 SYGVNS. The CDR3 coding sequence is TGTGCCGTTGCTCCCGGGACACCTCCATCCCATAGCAATCAGCCCCAGCATTTT. It yields the protein CAVAPGTPPSHSNQPQHF.

The chain carries TRBV29-1 and TRBJ1-2; maybe TRBD1 (5 bases). The CDR3 runs to 13 residues. Germline-derived CDR1 and CDR2 are SQVTM and ANQGSEA. The CDR3 region has the DNA TGCAGTGACCAAGGGGTAGGCAACTATGGCTACACCTTC. Its translation: CSDQGVGNYGYTF. Filled out from reference TRBV29-1 and TRBJ1-2, the complete variable domain reads SAVISQKPSRDICQRGTSLTIQCQVDSQVTMMFWYRQQPGQSLTLIATANQGSEATYESGFVIDKFPISRPNLTFSTLTVSNMSPEDSSIYLCSDQGVGNYGYTFGSGTRLTVV.

V is TRBV5-1 and J is TRBJ2-2, with D possibly being TRBD1 (5 bases). Between the trimmed V and J ends, which lost 3 bases and 4 bases, there was a span of 16 bases. This CDR3 is 16 amino acids long. The germline V gene has CDR1 SGHRS and CDR2 YFSETQ. CDR3 sequence: CASSSLPLDITGELFF. DNA for the CDR3: TGCGCCAGCAGCTCCCTACCTCTGGACATCACCGGGGAGCTGTTTTTT. Full variable domain (remainder filled in from reference TRBV5-1 and TRBJ2-2): KAGVTQTPRYLIKTRGQQVTLSCSPISGHRSVSWYQQTPGQGLQFLFEYFSETQRNKGNFPGRFSGRQFSNSRSEMNVSTLELGDSALYLCASSSLPLDITGELFFGEGSRLTVL.

The chain carries TRBV7-3 and TRBJ2-5; 8 bases align to TRBD1. CDR1 and CDR2 from the germline V gene are SGHTA and FQGTGA. V dropped 6 bases and J dropped 4; count of bases not matched to a gene: 4. The CDR3 covers 13 residues. CDR3 in amino acids: CASSRGQGETQYF. The CDR3 region has the DNA TGTGCCAGCAGTCGAGGACAGGGAGAGACCCAGTACTTC.

The genes are TRBV20-1 and TRBJ2-1; no firm D call. Germline V gene lookup returns CDR1 DFQATT and CDR2 SNEGSKA (reference sequence). This CDR3 has 14 residues. The germline V and J ends were trimmed by 8 bases and 3 bases, with 17 bases remaining between them. CDR3 region: CSPIQWARYNEQFF. CDR3 in DNA: TGCAGTCCTATTCAGTGGGCCCGCTACAATGAGCAGTTCTTC.

This clonotype was seen ten or more times. Here the CDR3 reads CASRTLAGGRNEQFF. CDR3 bases: TGTGCCAGTAGGACACTAGCGGGGGGCCGGAATGAGCAGTTCTTC. The chain is built from TRBV19 and TRBJ2-1; 12 positions match TRBD2. CDR3 size: 15 residues. Germline V gene lookup returns CDR1 LNHDA and CDR2 SQIVND (reference sequence). Trimming removed 6 bases from V and 7 bases from J; junction bases left unmatched: 7.

This chain joins TRBV20-1 and TRBJ2-7; 8 nucleotides agree with TRBD2. The CDR3 is made up of 13 amino acids. From germline, CDR1 is DFQATT and CDR2 SNEGSKA (reference sequence). Written as DNA, the CDR3 is TGCAGCGTCGCACTAGCGGTTGACTACGAGCAGTACTTC. Protein product: CSVALAVDYEQYF.

As concerns this clonotype: Its ends do not fully match the called genes, so a read error is possible. The chain couples TRBV7-7 to TRBJ1-5; D not resolved. Germline CDR1 and CDR2: SSHAT and FNYEAQ (reference sequence). The CDR3 length is 15 residues. This CDR3 reads CASRYPTTTHQLQHF. CDR3 sequence (DNA): TGTGCTAGCAGATATCCAACCACCACCCATCAGCTCCAGCATTTT.

Many counts were recorded for this clonotype. The V gene is TRBV2, the J gene TRBJ2-7; D possibly corresponds to TRBD1 (6 bases). Germline CDR1 and CDR2: SNHLY and FYNNEI. This CDR3 has 12 amino acids. The V gene lost 7 bases and the J gene lost 4 bases, with 11 bases spanning the gap. CDR3 loop: CASTQGLYEQYF. The CDR3 coding sequence is TGTGCCAGCACCCAGGGGCTATACGAGCAGTACTTC.

The V and J genes are TRBV7-6 and TRBJ1-1, with 8 bases that match TRBD1. J was trimmed by 3 bases and V by 1 base; bases with no gene match: 10. The CDR3 has 17 amino acids. CDR1 and CDR2 from the germline V gene are SGHVS and FNYEAQ. The CDR3 region is CASSLVESRGLDTEAFF. The CDR3 region has the DNA TGTGCCAGCAGCTTAGTCGAGTCCAGGGGGCTGGACACTGAAGCTTTCTTT.

V and J are TRBV20-1 and TRBJ2-5, with TRBD2 as a possible D gene (6 bases). CDR3 size: 13 residues. Trimming took 5 bases from V and 4 from J, leaving 14 bases between them. Germline CDR1 is DFQATT and CDR2 is SNEGSKA (reference sequence). CDR3 residues: CSADGGLIETQYF. The CDR3 DNA reads as TGCAGTGCTGACGGGGGACTTATAGAGACCCAGTACTTC.

This chain links TRBV15 with TRBJ2-7; TRBD1 aligns across 9 bases. V trimming: 9 bases; J trimming: 1 base; junction bases outside the gene matches: 4. This CDR3 has 13 residues. Germline CDR1 and CDR2: LNHNV and YYDKDF (reference sequence). The CDR3 bases are TGTGCCACGGCCGGGACAGGGTCCTACGAGCAGTACTTC. This codes for CATAGTGSYEQYF.

The chain combines TRBV20-1 with TRBJ1-1; D call uncertain. The CDR3 extends over 12 amino acids. Trimming took 3 bases from V and 4 from J, leaving 9 bases between them. Per germline, CDR1 DFQATT and CDR2 SNEGSKA (reference sequence). This CDR3 reads CSASITGTEAFF. CDR3 nucleotide sequence: TGCAGTGCTAGCATCACGGGCACTGAAGCTTTCTTT.

The chain uses TRBV20-1 and TRBJ2-2; possible D gene TRBD1, 6 bases. Trimming cost V 4 bases and J 8 bases, with 11 bases left between them. Germline loops: CDR1 DFQATT, CDR2 SNEGSKA (reference sequence). This CDR3 has 12 residues. The DNA of the CDR3 is TGCAGTGCTACCAGGGGTGGTGGGGAGCTGTTTTTT. Encoded protein: CSATRGGGELFF.

The V and J genes are TRBV24-1 and TRBJ1-3, with D possibly matching TRBD1 (6 bases). CDR3 length equals 16 residues. In germline, CDR1 is KGHDR, CDR2 SFDVKD. V lost 2 bases and J lost 0, with 10 bases in between. The CDR3 region is CATSDSWDNSGNTIYF. The CDR3 DNA reads as TGTGCCACCAGTGATTCCTGGGACAACTCTGGAAACACCATATATTTT.

This clonotype appeared many times. The rearrangement links TRBV5-1 to TRBJ1-1; no firm D call. The CDR3 covers 13 residues. Trimming removed 4 bases from V and 4 bases from J, with 11 bases in between. In germline, CDR1 is SGHRS, CDR2 YFSETQ. The CDR3 loop reads CASSTTSSTEAFF. The CDR3 nucleotides are TGCGCCAGCAGCACGACATCGTCCACTGAAGCTTTCTTT.